The 6 T cell receptor beta chains below all came from one sample that was sequenced in a study of T cell clonality in common variable immunodeficiency. Produced via immunoSEQ multiplex PCR; TCRdb's table is partial and in-frame only. The repertoire consists of tens of thousands of clones, none detected only once. The sample consisted of peripheral blood mononuclear cells. These receptors came from a person between 18 and 75 years old in good health.

As to this clone: The CDR3 end falls 3 residues outside the read, so it is completed with the germline J gene. This chain uses TRBV7-9 with TRBJ2-2, with 9 positions matching TRBD1. There are 14 residues in the CDR3. The germline gives CDR1 SEHNR, CDR2 FQNEAQ (reference sequence). The CDR3 region is CASSTDRGSEKLFF. Partial CDR3 DNA: TGTGCCAGCAGCACTGACAGGGGGAGTGAAAAG.

This clone was detected ten times or more. The CDR3 end is not reached by the read, which stops 3 residues before it; the germline J gene fills it in. The chain is built from TRBV2 and TRBJ1-1; D is unresolved. Germline CDR1 and CDR2: SNHLY and FYNNEI. V was pared by 9 bases and J by 2 bases, with 13 bases between. The CDR3 is made up of 13 amino acids. CDR3 DNA, as far as it was read: TGTGCCAGTAAACACGGCGGCAACACTGAA. This sequence encodes CASKHGGNTE. The CDR3 in full is CASKHGGNTEAFF.

This clone was seen at least ten times. The observed sequence ends 3 residues before the CDR3 terminus, with the missing tail filled in from the germline J gene. The J gene is TRBJ2-7, the V gene TRBV7-2; weak D call: TRBD1 (5 bases). The CDR3 spans 13 residues. Germline CDR1 reads SGHTA; CDR2 reads FQGNSA. Trimming pared 1 base from V and 5 bases from J, leaving 9 bases between. CDR3 region: CASSLGQGDEQYF. The CDR3 bases that were read are TGTGCCAGCAGCTTAGGGCAGGGCGACGAG.

This clone was counted ten times or more. The DNA ends 3 residues before the CDR3 does, and the rest of the CDR3 is filled in from the germline J gene. The chain couples TRBV7-7 to TRBJ2-3; 15 nucleotides align to TRBD2. The CDR3 runs 17 residues. Trimming took 6 bases from V and 2 from J; bases not matched to a gene: 6. CDR1 and CDR2 from the germline V gene are SSHAT and FNYEAQ (reference sequence). The CDR3 is CASSLGLAGGHTDTQYF. The DNA read from the CDR3 is TGTGCCAGCAGTTTGGGACTAGCGGGAGGCCACACAGATACG.

This clone was counted ten times or more. The read halts 3 residues ahead of the CDR3 end, with the missing end drawn from the germline J gene. The rearrangement links TRBV18 to TRBJ1-2, with TRBD1 identical over 11 bases. Germline V gene data show CDR1 as KGHSH and CDR2 as LQKENI. This CDR3 is built from 13 residues. CDR3 region: CASSGTGGNGYTF. The DNA read from the CDR3 is TGTGCCAGTTCCGGGACAGGGGGGAACGGC.

This clone was seen ten or more times. Read coverage stops 3 residues before the CDR3 terminus; the germline J gene supplies the remainder. J is TRBJ2-3 and V is TRBV20-1; 7 nucleotides match TRBD1. Unmatched junction bases numbered 13, after V lost 5 bases and J lost 2 bases. The length of the CDR3 is 16 residues. Germline CDR1 reads DFQATT; CDR2 reads SNEGSKA (reference sequence). The CDR3 sequence is CSAPRGGAATTDTQYF. The CDR3 bases that were read are TGCAGTGCTCCGCGAGGGGGCGCAGCAACCACAGATACG.